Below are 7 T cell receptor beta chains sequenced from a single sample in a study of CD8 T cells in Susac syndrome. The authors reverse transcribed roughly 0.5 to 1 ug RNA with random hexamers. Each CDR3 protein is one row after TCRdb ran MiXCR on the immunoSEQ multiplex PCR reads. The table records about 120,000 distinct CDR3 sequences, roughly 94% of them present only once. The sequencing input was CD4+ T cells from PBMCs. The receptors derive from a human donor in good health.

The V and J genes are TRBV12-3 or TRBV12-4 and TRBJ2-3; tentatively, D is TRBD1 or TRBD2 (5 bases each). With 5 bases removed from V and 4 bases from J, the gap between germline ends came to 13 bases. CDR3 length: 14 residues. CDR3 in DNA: TGTGCCAGCAGTATCGGGACGAGGGCAGATACGCAGTATTTT. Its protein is CASSIGTRADTQYF.

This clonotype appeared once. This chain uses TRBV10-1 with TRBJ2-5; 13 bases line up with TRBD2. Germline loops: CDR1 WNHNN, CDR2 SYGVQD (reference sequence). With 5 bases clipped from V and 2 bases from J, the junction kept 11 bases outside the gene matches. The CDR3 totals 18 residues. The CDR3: CASSKGTSGIGPQETQYF. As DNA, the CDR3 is TGCGCCAGCAGTAAAGGGACTAGCGGGATCGGGCCGCAAGAGACCCAGTACTTC.

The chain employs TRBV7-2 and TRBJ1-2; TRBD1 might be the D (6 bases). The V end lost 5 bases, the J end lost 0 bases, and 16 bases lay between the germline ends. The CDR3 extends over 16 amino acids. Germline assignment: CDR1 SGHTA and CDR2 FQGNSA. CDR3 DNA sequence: TGTGCCAGCAGCCCCTGGTCCCAGGGGCCTAACTATGGCTACACCTTC. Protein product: CASSPWSQGPNYGYTF.

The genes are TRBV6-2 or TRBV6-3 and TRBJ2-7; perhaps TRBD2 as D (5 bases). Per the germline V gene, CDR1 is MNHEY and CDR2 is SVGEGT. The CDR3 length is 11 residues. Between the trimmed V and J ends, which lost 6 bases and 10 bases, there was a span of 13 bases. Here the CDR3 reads CASSKSSRQYF. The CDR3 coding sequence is TGTGCCAGCAGCAAGTCTAGCCGACAGTACTTC.

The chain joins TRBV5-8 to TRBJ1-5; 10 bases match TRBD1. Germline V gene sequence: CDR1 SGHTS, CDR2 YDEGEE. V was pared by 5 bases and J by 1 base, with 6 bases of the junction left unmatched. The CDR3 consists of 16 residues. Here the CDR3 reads CASRTGQGKSNQPQHF. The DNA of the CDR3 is TGTGCCAGCAGGACGGGACAGGGGAAGAGCAATCAGCCCCAGCATTTT.

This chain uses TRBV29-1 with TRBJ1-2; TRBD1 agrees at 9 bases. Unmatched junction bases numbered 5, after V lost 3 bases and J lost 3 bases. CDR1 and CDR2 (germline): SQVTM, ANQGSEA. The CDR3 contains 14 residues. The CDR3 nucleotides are TGCAGCGTTGATGGGGGACAGGGAGACTATGGCTACACCTTC. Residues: CSVDGGQGDYGYTF.

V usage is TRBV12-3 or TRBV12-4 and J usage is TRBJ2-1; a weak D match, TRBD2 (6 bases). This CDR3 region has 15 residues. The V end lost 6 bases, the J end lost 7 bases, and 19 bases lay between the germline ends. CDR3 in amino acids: CASSSWAGSRNEQFF. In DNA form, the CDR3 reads TGTGCCAGCAGCTCTTGGGCCGGGAGCAGGAATGAGCAGTTCTTC.